This TCR beta chain was sequenced during a study of blood T cell repertoires in COVID-19. Study-level information: Acute and convalescent COVID-19 samples came from the United States, Italy and Spain. Nucleic acid was either cDNA or gDNA, and it came from T cells, B-cell-depleted T cells, or PBMCs.

The V end lost 5 bases, the J end lost 6 bases, and 11 bases lay between the germline ends. This CDR3 region has 11 residues. From germline, CDR1 is DFQATT and CDR2 SNEGSKA (reference sequence). Methods used by the authors: Reference gene primers were amplified, and this amplification served to estimate nucleated cell counts. Some clones are missing from TCRdb's copy, which holds only in-frame ones; the method was immunoSEQ multiplex PCR. The V and J calls and clone size are taken from that table; D and trimming were inferred from the DNA. The table lists some 89,000 clones, 80% to 90% of them singletons.

This sequence joins TRBV20-1 and TRBJ2-7; a weak D match, TRBD1 (5 bases). Sequencing was carried out using peripheral blood. The clonotype was recovered from a human donor in a cohort sampled during active COVID-19. CDR3: CSAYAGIEQYF. For the CDR3, the DNA is TGCAGTGCTTATGCAGGGATCGAGCAGTACTTC.